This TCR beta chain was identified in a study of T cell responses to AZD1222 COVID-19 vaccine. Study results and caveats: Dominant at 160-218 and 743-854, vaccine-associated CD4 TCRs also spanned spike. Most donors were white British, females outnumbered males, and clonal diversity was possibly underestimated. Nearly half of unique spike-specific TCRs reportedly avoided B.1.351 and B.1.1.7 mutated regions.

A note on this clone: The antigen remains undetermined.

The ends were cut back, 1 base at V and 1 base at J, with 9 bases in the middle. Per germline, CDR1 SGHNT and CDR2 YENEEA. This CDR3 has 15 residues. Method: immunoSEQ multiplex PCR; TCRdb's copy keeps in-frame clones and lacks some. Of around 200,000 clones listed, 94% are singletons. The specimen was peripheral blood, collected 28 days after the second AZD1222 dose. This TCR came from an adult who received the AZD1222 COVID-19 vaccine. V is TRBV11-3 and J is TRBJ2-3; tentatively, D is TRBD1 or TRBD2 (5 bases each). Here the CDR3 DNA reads TGTGCCAGCAGCTTAGGCCGGGACGGCACAGATACGCAGTATTTT. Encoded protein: CASSLGRDGTDTQYF.